The clone carrying this TCR beta chain was picked up a small number of times. The sample belongs to a study of T-cell reconstitution after alpha-beta-depleted transplantation in children. V lost 6 bases and J lost 4, with 19 bases in between. The CDR3 totals 14 residues. CDR1 is SQVTM, CDR2 ANQGSEA, per germline. Unique molecular identifiers were built into the TCRbeta library. From the PCR reads, TCRdb called clonotypes with MiXCR, one entry per CDR3 protein. The sample consists of about 500,000 distinct CDR3 sequences, around a third of them appearing once. The chain links TRBV29-1 to TRBJ2-7; TRBD1 is a possible D gene (6 bases). The sequencing here drew on PBMCs from the stem cell graft donor, taken from the stem cell graft. This receptor was obtained from a human donor who donated a stem cell graft to a child with aplastic anemia. This CDR3 is CSVELQGRVYEQYF. Here the CDR3 DNA reads TGCAGCGTGGAACTACAGGGTCGTGTTTACGAGCAGTACTTC.